This is a list of T cell receptor beta chains from one sample in a study of vaccination effects on CD4 cells after COVID-19. Which antigens these TCRs recognize remains unknown. TCRdb's copy holds only in-frame clones and misses some; the assay was immunoSEQ multiplex PCR. The sample consists of about 24,000 clones, around four fifths of them appearing once. This material consisted of CD4+ T cells from PBMCs cultured with HCoV-NL63 spike peptides, taken after COVID-19 vaccination. Every receptor here comes from a human donor who received a COVID-19 vaccine. The CDR3 runs from the conserved cysteine through the conserved F or W. D genes are given only for firm matches. Some rows have no size entry. The others give once, few or many, or a class for an expanded clone.

>NA|TRBJ1-4|NA|TRBV19
TGTGCCAGTAGTATCCTCTCCGGGAATAATGAAAAACTGTTTTTT
CASSILSGNNEKLFF
>NA|TRBJ2-5|TRBD2|TRBV11-2
TGTGCCAGCAGCTTCCTAGCGGGGCAAGAGACCCAGTACTTC
CASSFLAGQETQYF
>NA|TRBJ2-3|TRBD1|TRBV7-2
TGTGCCAGCAGCTTAGGGAGGGGACAGGGCCCCGGGGCAGATACGCAGTATTTT
CASSLGRGQGPGADTQYF
>NA|TRBJ2-7|TRBD1|TRBV5-8
TGTGCCAGCAGCCTACAGGGGATTGGAAGCTCCTACGAGCAGTACTTC
CASSLQGIGSSYEQYF
>NA|TRBJ1-6|TRBD1|TRBV12-5
TGTGCTAGTGGTTTGGTACTGGGGACAGTTAATTCACCCCTCCACTTT
CASGLVLGTVNSPLHF
>few|TRBJ2-3|NA|TRBV5-4
TGTGCCAGCAGCTCCGAGAAGGCATTCACAGATACGCAGTATTTT
CASSSEKAFTDTQYF
>few|TRBJ1-1|NA|TRBV7-9
TGTGCCAGCAGCAGGGAAGCGCGGAACACTGAAGCTTTCTTT
CASSREARNTEAFF
>NA|TRBJ2-3|NA|TRBV19
TGTGCCAGTAGTACCTCTAGAAGAGATACGCAGTATTTT
CASSTSRRDTQYF
>NA|TRBJ2-7|TRBD1|TRBV7-8
TGTGCCAGCAGTCAGCCCGGACAGGGGCCCTACGAGCAGTACTTC
CASSQPGQGPYEQYF
>NA|TRBJ1-2|TRBD1|TRBV5-4
TGTGCCAGCAGCTTGGTCGTGACAGGGGGCCAATATGGCTACACCTTC
CASSLVVTGGQYGYTF
>NA|TRBJ1-6|NA|TRBV27
TGTGCCAGCAGTTTATCGCAACGCACAGGGAATAATTCACCCCTCCACTTT
CASSLSQRTGNNSPLHF
>NA|TRBJ1-2|NA|TRBV19
TGTGCCAGTAGTACCCCGGGACAACCTTATGGCTACACCTTC
CASSTPGQPYGYTF
>NA|TRBJ1-2|NA|TRBV6-5
TGTGCCAGCAGTTACTCGCCACAGTTTAATGGCTACACCTTC
CASSYSPQFNGYTF
>few|TRBJ2-7|TRBD1|TRBV4-2
TGTGCCAGCACATGGGACAGGGGGAACTCCTACGAGCAGTACTTC
CASTWDRGNSYEQYF
>NA|TRBJ2-2|NA|TRBV24-1
TGTGCCACCAGTGATTTCCACGGTAACGGGGAGCTGTTTTTT
CATSDFHGNGELFF
>NA|TRBJ1-3|NA|TRBV19
TGTGCCAGTAGTAAAGGATGGGAAAACACCATATATTTT
CASSKGWENTIYF
>NA|TRBJ1-2|NA|TRBV11-2
TGTGCCAGCAGCCCAAACGAGGGATCTAACTATGGCTACACCTTC
CASSPNEGSNYGYTF
>NA|TRBJ2-2|NA|TRBV7-9
TGTGCCACCAGCACCTCGAGATCCGGGGAGCTGTTTTTT
CATSTSRSGELFF
>NA|TRBJ2-6|NA|TRBV27
TGTGCCAGCAGCCCTTTCGGGGGCAGGGCATACTCTGGGGCCAACGTCCTGACTTTC
CASSPFGGRAYSGANVLTF
>NA|TRBJ1-3|NA|TRBV28
TGTGCCAGCGCGTCTCCTGACGGGGCAGGAGGTAGGGACACCATATATTTT
CASASPDGAGGRDTIYF
>once|TRBJ2-1|TRBD2|TRBV11-3
TGTGCCAGCAGCCCCGGGCCCATAGCGGGGGGAACCACCAATGAGCAGTTCTTC
CASSPGPIAGGTTNEQFF
>once|TRBJ2-5|NA|TRBV29-1
TGCAGCGTTGGGTTCCGGGAGACCCAGTACTTC
CSVGFRETQYF
>large|TRBJ1-4|NA|TRBV7-9
TGTGCCAGCAGCTTAAGGCTGGATGAAAAACTGTTTTTT
CASSLRLDEKLFF
>NA|TRBJ1-5|NA|TRBV30
TGTGCCTGGAGTGTTAAGGGCAATCAGCCCCAGCATTTT
CAWSVKGNQPQHF